The 32 T cell receptor beta chains reported below all come from one sample, sequenced in a study of radiotherapy plus CTLA-4 blockade in lung cancer. Measured with immunoSEQ multiplex PCR; TCRdb has only the in-frame clones, and not every one. The repertoire holds about 110,000 clones, with over 65% as singletons. The sequences come from peripheral blood, collected from a patient treated with radiotherapy plus ipilimumab. The receptors were gathered from a human donor with non-small cell lung cancer that progressed on radiotherapy plus ipilimumab. Some clones in this sample may be carry-over from other donors' samples.

The rearrangement uses TRBV5-5 and TRBJ1-1; D call uncertain. The CDR3 contains 13 residues. The ends were cut back, 6 bases at V and 0 bases at J, with 9 bases in the middle. Germline CDR1 is SGHKS and CDR2 is YYEKEE (reference sequence). The CDR3 sequence is CASTSQMNTEAFF. The DNA of the CDR3 is TGTGCCAGCACTTCTCAGATGAACACTGAAGCTTTCTTT.

The CDR3 nucleotides are TGCGCCAGCAGCTTGGGACTAGCGGGGGGGCCAGATACGCAGTATTTT. Amino acids: CASSLGLAGGPDTQYF. The chain couples TRBV5-1 to TRBJ2-3, with 14 positions matching TRBD2. With V trimmed by 0 bases and J by 4 bases, 1 base remained unmatched. This CDR3 comprises 16 residues. CDR1 SGHRS and CDR2 YFSETQ come from the germline V gene.

V and J are TRBV27 and TRBJ2-7, with D possibly matching TRBD2 (5 bases). CDR3 length equals 14 residues. With 5 bases removed from V and 1 base from J, the gap between germline ends came to 12 bases. Germline assignment: CDR1 MNHEY and CDR2 SMNVEV (reference sequence). CDR3 DNA sequence: TGTGCCAGCAGTCCGCTGGCGGGTTCCTACGAGCAGTACTTC. Translating it yields CASSPLAGSYEQYF.

The chain uses TRBV5-1 and TRBJ2-7; perhaps TRBD1 as D (6 bases). CDR1 and CDR2 from the germline V gene are SGHRS and YFSETQ. This CDR3 has 15 residues. Deletions cut 4 bases from V and 6 bases from J, with 20 bases between. The CDR3 sequence is CASSTDRPTFSEQYF. In DNA form, the CDR3 reads TGCGCCAGCAGCACGGACAGACCCACGTTTAGCGAGCAGTACTTC. The variable domain in full, completed from reference TRBV5-1 and TRBJ2-7, reads KAGVTQTPRYLIKTRGQQVTLSCSPISGHRSVSWYQQTPGQGLQFLFEYFSETQRNKGNFPGRFSGRQFSNSRSEMNVSTLELGDSALYLCASSTDRPTFSEQYFGPGTRLTVT.

The gene calls are TRBV5-4 and TRBJ2-7; maybe TRBD2 (6 bases). Germline V gene sequence: CDR1 SGHNT, CDR2 YYREEE (reference sequence). The CDR3 extends over 11 amino acids. V gave up 6 bases and J gave up 4 bases, with 8 bases separating them. The DNA of the CDR3 is TGTGCCAGCACCCGGGGGTACGAGCAGTACTTC. Encoded protein: CASTRGYEQYF. Full variable domain (missing parts from reference TRBV5-4 and TRBJ2-7): ETGVTQSPTHLIKTRGQQVTLRCSSQSGHNTVSWYQQALGQGPQFIFQYYREEENGRGNFPPRFSGLQFPNYSSELNVNALELDDSALYLCASTRGYEQYFGPGTRLTVT.

The rearrangement joins TRBV4-3 to TRBJ2-1; 7 bases match TRBD2. V trimming: 0 bases; J trimming: 11 bases; junction bases outside the gene matches: 13. The CDR3 is 16 amino acids. The germline V gene encodes CDR1 LGHNA and CDR2 YSLEER. This CDR3 is CASSQDHTAGTIKQFF. CDR3 nucleotides: TGCGCCAGCAGCCAAGATCATACTGCCGGGACTATAAAGCAGTTCTTC.

CDR3 residues: CASSVEAVGETQYF. The CDR3, as DNA: TGTGCCAGCAGCGTAGAAGCCGTGGGGGAGACCCAGTACTTC. This chain joins TRBV9 and TRBJ2-5; D is unclear. The CDR3 runs to 14 residues. The V and J ends lost 0 bases and 5 bases respectively, with 11 bases between them. The germline CDR1 and CDR2 sequences are SGDLS and YYNGEE.

This clone has just a few counts. CDR3 loop: CASSPRAGRDNSPLHF. Here the CDR3 DNA reads TGTGCCAGCAGTCCGAGGGCGGGGAGGGATAATTCACCCCTCCACTTT. The chain is built from TRBV4-2 and TRBJ1-6; no clear D. V was pared by 6 bases and J by 5 bases, with 17 bases between. This CDR3 has 16 amino acids. Per germline, CDR1 LGHNA and CDR2 YNFKEQ.

V and J are TRBV2 and TRBJ1-5; possible D gene TRBD1, 5 bases. The germline V and J ends were trimmed by 6 bases and 9 bases, with 18 bases remaining between them. Germline V lookup: CDR1 SNHLY, CDR2 FYNNEI. The CDR3 consists of 14 residues. The CDR3 nucleotides are TGTGCCAGCAGGGCGACAGTGGGCTACTCGCCCCAGCATTTT. This gives the protein CASRATVGYSPQHF.

The J gene is TRBJ1-1, the V gene TRBV4-2; perhaps TRBD1 as D (5 bases). The CDR3 loop spans 12 amino acids. V was clipped by 5 bases and J by 10 bases, with 14 bases between them. Germline V gives CDR1 LGHNA, CDR2 YNFKEQ. CDR3 protein: CASSAQENGAFF. The DNA of the CDR3 is TGTGCCAGCAGCGCACAGGAAAATGGAGCTTTCTTT.

V and J are TRBV7-9 and TRBJ1-2; D not resolved. Trimming pared 0 bases from V and 7 bases from J, leaving 15 bases between. Germline CDR1 and CDR2: SEHNR and FQNEAQ (reference sequence). The CDR3 totals 15 residues. The CDR3 DNA sequence: TGTGCCAGCAGCTTAGCGAACCTCGACGGGTTTGGCTACACCTTC. This encodes CASSLANLDGFGYTF.

The V gene is TRBV11-1, the J gene TRBJ2-7, with D unresolved. This CDR3 is built from 14 residues. Trimming removed 3 bases from V and 5 bases from J, with 14 bases in between. The germline V gene has CDR1 SGHAT and CDR2 FQDESV (reference sequence). The CDR3 is CASSFSPTRDEQYF. In DNA form, the CDR3 reads TGTGCCAGCAGCTTTTCACCTACAAGGGACGAGCAGTACTTC. The full variable domain, its missing parts supplied by reference TRBV11-1 and TRBJ2-7, is EAEVAQSPRYKITEKSQAVAFWCDPISGHATLYWYRQILGQGPELLVQFQDESVVDDSQLPKDRFSAERLKGVDSTLKIQPAELGDSAMYLCASSFSPTRDEQYFGPGTRLTVT.

This sequence joins TRBV7-8 and TRBJ2-1; D is perhaps TRBD1 (5 bases). V was trimmed by 2 bases and J by 9 bases, leaving 11 bases between them. The CDR3 is 13 amino acids. The germline CDR1 and CDR2 sequences are SGHVS and FQNEAQ. CDR3 sequence reads: CASSLISQGEQFF. The CDR3 nucleotides are TGTGCCAGCAGCTTAATTTCTCAGGGTGAGCAGTTCTTC. The full variable domain, completed using reference TRBV7-8 and TRBJ2-1, is GAGVSQSPRYKVAKRGQDVALRCDPISGHVSLFWYQQALGQGPEFLTYFQNEAQLDKSGLPSDRFFAERPEGSVSTLKIQRTQQEDSAVYLCASSLISQGEQFFGPGTRLTVL.

The V gene is TRBV5-1, the J gene TRBJ2-5, with a weak D call TRBD1 (6 bases). The V end lost 2 bases, the J end lost 5 bases, and 16 bases lay between the germline ends. The CDR3 consists of 15 residues. Germline V gene lookup returns CDR1 SGHRS and CDR2 YFSETQ. CDR3 residues: CASSLVQGSGETQYF. Written as DNA, the CDR3 is TGCGCCAGCAGCTTAGTACAGGGCTCAGGCGAGACCCAGTACTTC.

This chain uses TRBV18 with TRBJ1-1; the D gene is possibly TRBD1 (6 bases). The V gene's germline CDR1 is KGHSH and CDR2 LQKENI. The CDR3 is 16 amino acids. Trimming took 5 bases from V and 1 from J, leaving 17 bases between them. The CDR3 nucleotides read TGTGCCAGCTCAGCAATACACTCGACAGGGAACACTGAAGCTTTCTTT. Translation: CASSAIHSTGNTEAFF.

V usage is TRBV5-4 and J usage is TRBJ2-1, with 14 bases lining up with TRBD2. The germline V gene encodes CDR1 SGHNT and CDR2 YYREEE (reference sequence). V lost 4 bases to trimming and J lost 5 bases; unmatched junction nucleotides: 2. The CDR3 consists of 15 residues. The CDR3 region has the DNA TGTGCCAGCAGCACGGGACTAGCGGGGGACAATGAGCAGTTCTTC. Encoded protein: CASSTGLAGDNEQFF.

The J gene is TRBJ1-5, the V gene TRBV6-1; D unclear. The CDR3 covers 13 residues. CDR1 and CDR2 from the germline V gene are MNHNS and SASEGT. V dropped 9 bases and J dropped 3 bases, with 12 bases sitting between them. CDR3 nucleotides: TGTGCCAGTACGGAACAGCTCAATCAGCCCCAGCATTTT. Protein: CASTEQLNQPQHF.

This clone appeared a few times. The chain couples TRBV7-9 to TRBJ2-5; D unresolved. The CDR3 loop spans 14 amino acids. Trimming took off 6 bases at V and 0 bases at J, with 11 bases between the two ends. The germline gives CDR1 SEHNR, CDR2 FQNEAQ (reference sequence). The CDR3 DNA is TGTGCCAGCAGTAGAGGCCAGAACCAAGAGACCCAGTACTTC. The encoded protein is CASSRGQNQETQYF. The complete variable domain, with remaining parts taken from reference TRBV7-9 and TRBJ2-5, reads DTGVSQNPRHKITKRGQNVTFRCDPISEHNRLYWYRQTLGQGPEFLTYFQNEAQLEKSRLLSDRFSAERPKGSFSTLEIQRTEQGDSAMYLCASSRGQNQETQYFGPGTRLLVL.

This chain joins TRBV5-1 and TRBJ1-4; weak D call: TRBD1 (5 bases). Per the germline V gene, CDR1 is SGHRS and CDR2 is YFSETQ. CDR3 length: 13 amino acids. The V end lost 0 bases, the J end lost 5 bases, and 5 bases lay between the germline ends. CDR3 protein: CASSLDRNEKLFF. CDR3 DNA: TGCGCCAGCAGCTTGGACAGGAATGAAAAACTGTTTTTT.

This chain links TRBV6-1 with TRBJ1-1; D is perhaps TRBD1 (6 bases). V lost 6 bases and J lost 1, with 12 bases in between. The CDR3 contains 14 residues. Per the germline V gene, CDR1 is MNHNS and CDR2 is SASEGT. CDR3 sequence: CASSPRGRNTEAFF. The CDR3 region has the DNA TGTGCCAGCAGCCCCAGGGGTAGGAACACTGAAGCTTTCTTT.

The genes are TRBV11-2 and TRBJ2-1; 7 positions match TRBD1. The CDR3 length is 15 residues. The V and J ends lost 2 bases and 2 bases, in that order; junction bases with no gene match: 3. The germline gives CDR1 SGHAT, CDR2 FQNNGV. The CDR3 nucleotides read TGTGCCAGCAGCTTATCCCAGGGGGCCTACAATGAGCAGTTCTTC. Translation: CASSLSQGAYNEQFF.

V gene TRBV4-1 combines with J gene TRBJ1-5; 8 bases map to TRBD1. In germline, CDR1 is MGHRA, CDR2 YSYEKL. After removal of 4 bases from V and 2 bases from J, the junction contained 4 bases not matched to a gene. CDR3 size: 15 residues. The CDR3 reads CASSRTGKGNQPQHF. CDR3 bases: TGCGCCAGCAGCCGGACAGGGAAGGGCAATCAGCCCCAGCATTTT.

The chain employs TRBV18 and TRBJ1-4, with 9 bases aligning to TRBD1. With V trimmed by 2 bases and J by 8 bases, 3 bases remained unmatched. This CDR3 contains 14 residues. Germline V gives CDR1 KGHSH, CDR2 LQKENI. Here the CDR3 reads CASSPRQGDEKLFF. The DNA of the CDR3 is TGTGCCAGCTCACCAAGACAGGGGGACGAAAAACTGTTTTTT.

The chain couples TRBV4-3 to TRBJ1-3; 7 bases are a match to TRBD1. Looked up from germline, CDR1 is LGHNA and CDR2 is YSLEER. With V trimmed by 4 bases and J by 4 bases, 7 bases remained unmatched. The CDR3 has 15 amino acids. The CDR3 loop reads CASSRDREGGNTIYF. The CDR3 DNA reads as TGCGCCAGCAGCCGAGACAGGGAGGGAGGAAACACCATATATTTT.

V usage is TRBV11-3 and J usage is TRBJ2-3; D ambiguous. V lost 6 bases and J 4 bases, leaving 11 bases between the germline ends. In germline, CDR1 is SGHNT, CDR2 YENEEA. CDR3 size: 13 residues. The CDR3 sequence is CASSNNWADTQYF. The DNA of the CDR3 is TGTGCCAGCAGTAACAACTGGGCAGATACGCAGTATTTT.

The V and J genes are TRBV7-9 and TRBJ2-6; D not certain. The CDR3 is 16 amino acids. Deletions cut 3 bases from V and 0 bases from J, with 9 bases between. Per the germline V gene, CDR1 is SEHNR and CDR2 is FQNEAQ (reference sequence). The CDR3 DNA reads TGTGCCAGCAGCTTCGGGTCTCACTCTGGGGCCAACGTCCTGACTTTC. This codes for CASSFGSHSGANVLTF.

The chain links TRBV18 to TRBJ2-5; D unclear. Germline lookup yields CDR1 KGHSH and CDR2 LQKENI. The CDR3 covers 14 residues. V was shortened by 1 base and J by 0 bases, with 6 bases between the two germline ends. DNA of the CDR3: TGTGCCAGCTCACCACAGACGTACCAAGAGACCCAGTACTTC. Protein sequence: CASSPQTYQETQYF.

V is TRBV5-1 and J is TRBJ1-1; 7 nucleotides align to TRBD1. Germline-derived CDR1 and CDR2 are SGHRS and YFSETQ. After removal of 2 bases from V and 6 bases from J, the junction contained 7 bases not matched to a gene. The CDR3 runs to 14 residues. The CDR3 nucleotides are TGCGCCAGCAGCTTAGGGACAGCCCCTTCTGAAGCTTTCTTT. It specifies CASSLGTAPSEAFF.

In its sample, this clone ranks as medium-sized. The gene calls are TRBV7-9 and TRBJ1-5; D not certain. V dropped 4 bases and J dropped 6 bases, with 7 bases sitting between them. Germline CDR1 SEHNR, CDR2 FQNEAQ (reference sequence). The CDR3 covers 12 residues. The CDR3 sequence is CASSSVGQPQHF. CDR3 bases: TGTGCCAGCAGCTCTGTAGGTCAGCCCCAGCATTTT.

The chain uses TRBV10-3 and TRBJ2-3; either TRBD1 or TRBD2 may supply D (6 bases each). This CDR3 spans 14 amino acids. Germline CDR1 is ENHRY and CDR2 is SYGVKD. Deletions cut 4 bases from V and 2 bases from J, with 10 bases between. The CDR3 loop reads CAISVGGPTDTQYF. CDR3 nucleotides: TGTGCCATCAGTGTAGGGGGGCCCACAGATACGCAGTATTTT.

V gene TRBV6-5 combines with J gene TRBJ2-7; a weak D match, TRBD2 (5 bases). Germline CDR1 and CDR2: MNHEY and SVGAGI. V was clipped by 4 bases and J by 5 bases, with 18 bases between them. CDR3 size: 15 residues. The CDR3 reads CASSSQRAPTNEQYF. Here the CDR3 DNA reads TGTGCCAGCAGTTCTCAGAGGGCCCCCACCAACGAGCAGTACTTC.

The CDR3 DNA is TGTGCCAGCAGTTTAGGACAGGGCCACTATGGCTACACCTTC. It yields the protein CASSLGQGHYGYTF. This chain links TRBV28 with TRBJ1-2, with TRBD1 matching over 8 bases. The CDR3 length is 14 residues. CDR1 MDHEN and CDR2 SYDVKM come from the germline V gene. The ends lost 2 bases at V and 3 bases at J; junction bases unmatched: 2.